Listed below are T cell receptor beta chains from one sample, sequenced in a study of response to subunit inactivated influenza vaccine. Via MiXCR, TCRdb re-called the RT-PCR reads, giving one row per CDR3 protein. The sample has under 550,000 distinct CDR3 sequences; 6.5% to 8% are singletons. The sequencing here drew on PBMCs from blood, taken roughly 24 months after vaccination. These receptors were obtained from a man in his fifties or sixties who received an inactivated influenza vaccine. CDR3s include the opening cysteine and the closing phenylalanine or tryptophan. The D gene is left open where the match is weak. Clone sizes are given selectively: once, few, many, or a class where the clone is expanded.

CDR3nt	CDR3aa	v_gene	j_gene	d_gene	len	abundance
TGCAGTGCTAGAGAGTTAGCGGGAGTTGGCGAGCAGTACTTC	CSARELAGVGEQYF	TRBV20-1	TRBJ2-7	TRBD2	14	many
TGTGCCAGCAGCACCCGCGGGACAGGGTCCTACAATGAGCAGTTCTTC	CASSTRGTGSYNEQFF	TRBV7-2	TRBJ2-1	TRBD1	16	few
TGTGCCAGCAGCCCAACTAGCGGGAGCGGCTACGAGCAGTACTTC	CASSPTSGSGYEQYF	TRBV4-2	TRBJ2-7	TRBD2	15	.
TGCGCCAGCAGCTCCACGTGGCGAGATACGCAGTATTTT	CASSSTWRDTQYF	TRBV5-1	TRBJ2-3	.	13	few
TGTGCCAGCAGCTTGCGGACAGGGGAGTACAATGAGCAGTTCTTC	CASSLRTGEYNEQFF	TRBV5-5	TRBJ2-1	TRBD1	15	many
TGTGCCAGCAGTGTCGGACAGGGGTACTCAACTAATGAAAAACTGTTTTTT	CASSVGQGYSTNEKLFF	TRBV27	TRBJ1-4	TRBD1	17	.
TGCGCCAGCAGCTTGGTTCTAGCTGAGGATACGCAGTATTTT	CASSLVLAEDTQYF	TRBV5-1	TRBJ2-3	.	14	many
TGTGCCACTCTCCCGTACTCCGGCCTCGGGGCAAATCAGCCCCAGCATTTT	CATLPYSGLGANQPQHF	TRBV28	TRBJ1-5	.	17	many
TGCAGTGCTAGAGATCTCCGGGGACTAGCGGGAGTGATTGAGCAGTTCTTC	CSARDLRGLAGVIEQFF	TRBV20-1	TRBJ2-1	TRBD2	17	many
TGCGCCAGCAGCCAAGATCGACAGGGCTACAATGAGCAGTTCTTC	CASSQDRQGYNEQFF	TRBV4-3	TRBJ2-1	TRBD1	15	.
TGTGCCAGCAGCCAAGAGGAGTCAGGGGAAGGTTTCATTAATAATTCACCCCTCCACTTT	CASSQEESGEGFINNSPLHF	TRBV4-2	TRBJ1-6	.	20	many
TGTGCCAGCAGCTACAGGGGGGAGCAGTACTTC	CASSYRGEQYF	TRBV6-2/TRBV6-3	TRBJ2-7	TRBD1	11	.
TGTGCCAGCAGGAGGGACAGAGAAGAGACCCAGTACTTC	CASRRDREETQYF	TRBV5-4	TRBJ2-5	TRBD1	13	many
TGTGCCAGCAGTTTAACCCCCGCCGGCCCCCAGCATTTT	CASSLTPAGPQHF	TRBV12-3/TRBV12-4	TRBJ1-5	.	13	.
TGTGCCAGCAGCCCTAGGATACGGGCCTTGAACACTGAAGCTTTCTTT	CASSPRIRALNTEAFF	TRBV6-2/TRBV6-3	TRBJ1-1	.	16	many
TGTGCCAGCAGCCAAGGAAGGCACTATGGCTACACCTTC	CASSQGRHYGYTF	TRBV4-2	TRBJ1-2	.	13	few
TGCAGCCTGCGGGACTTGCGCACAGATACGCAGTATTTT	CSLRDLRTDTQYF	TRBV29-1	TRBJ2-3	.	13	few
TGTGCCATCAGTGAACCTAGCGGCACAGATACGCAGTATTTT	CAISEPSGTDTQYF	TRBV10-3	TRBJ2-3	.	14	.
TGTGCCAGCGCAGCCTTGCCCGGGACTAGCGGGAGGGCCCACTCCTACAATGAGCAGTTCTTC	CASAALPGTSGRAHSYNEQFF	TRBV6-2/TRBV6-3	TRBJ2-1	TRBD2	21	.
TGCGCCAGCAGCCTGAACCAGGGTACCGAGACCCAGTACTTC	CASSLNQGTETQYF	TRBV5-1	TRBJ2-5	.	14	few
TGTGCCAGCAGCTCCGGACAGGGTTGGGATACGCAGTATTTT	CASSSGQGWDTQYF	TRBV5-6	TRBJ2-3	TRBD1	14	.
TGTGCCAGCAGCGCCGGGACTAGGGGCTACGAGCAGTACTTC	CASSAGTRGYEQYF	TRBV2	TRBJ2-7	TRBD2	14	.
TGCAGGGGGAAGACAGGGGATATTTCCACCTTC	CRGKTGDISTF	TRBV20-1	TRBJ1-2	TRBD1	11	.
TGCAGCGTGACAGGGCCGAACTATGGCTACACCTTC	CSVTGPNYGYTF	TRBV29-1	TRBJ1-2	TRBD1	12	.
TGTGCCAGCAGTTCTAAGTCTTGGGTTCTCATCTATGGCTACACCTTC	CASSSKSWVLIYGYTF	TRBV28	TRBJ1-2	.	16	few
TGCAGTGCTCGGAGCCCCGGGTACAAAGAGACCCAGTACTTC	CSARSPGYKETQYF	TRBV20-1	TRBJ2-5	.	14	few
TGTGCCAGCAGCGCTCCGGGTCCCCATAATTCACCCCTCCACTTT	CASSAPGPHNSPLHF	TRBV7-9	TRBJ1-6	.	15	.
TGCAGTGCTAGAGATCTCGAGACAGCGGGTCTAACCTACGAGCAGTACTTC	CSARDLETAGLTYEQYF	TRBV20-1	TRBJ2-7	.	17	few
TGCGCCAGCAGCCTGGGGACTTCAGGCGGAGATACGCAGTATTTT	CASSLGTSGGDTQYF	TRBV4-3	TRBJ2-3	.	15	many
TGTGCCAGCAGTTTAGGGAGACGGGCCCTGGGTGGCTACACCTTC	CASSLGRRALGGYTF	TRBV12-3/TRBV12-4	TRBJ1-2	.	15	.
TGTGCCAGCAGCCTAAGGGACGGACACCACCCTTCTGGGGCCAACGTCCTGACTTTC	CASSLRDGHHPSGANVLTF	TRBV5-4	TRBJ2-6	.	19	.
TGCGCCAGCAGCCAAGGTCCCGGACCTAGTGGGACGCAGTATTTT	CASSQGPGPSGTQYF	TRBV4-1	TRBJ2-3	.	15	many
TGTGCCAGCAGTGAATTGGCTATCAGCACAGATACGCAGTATTTT	CASSELAISTDTQYF	TRBV6-1	TRBJ2-3	.	15	few
TGTGCCAGCGGTTACTTGCGGGGGAGCACAGATACGCAGTATTTT	CASGYLRGSTDTQYF	TRBV6-2/TRBV6-3	TRBJ2-3	TRBD2	15	.
TGCAGTGCTAGAGTTGCGCTAGCGGGTTACAATGAGCAGTTCTTC	CSARVALAGYNEQFF	TRBV20-1	TRBJ2-1	TRBD2	15	few
TGTGCCAGCAGTTTAGGTGTGGAGGGGTACTATGGCTACACCTTC	CASSLGVEGYYGYTF	TRBV12-3/TRBV12-4	TRBJ1-2	.	15	many